This T cell receptor (beta chain) is drawn from a study of post-analysis software for immune sequencing data. The CDR3 is 15 amino acids. V was pared by 3 bases and J by 2 bases, with 4 bases of the junction left unmatched. Germline V gene lookup returns CDR1 DFQATT and CDR2 SNEGSKA (reference sequence). Concerning this clonotype itself: Its target is unknown.

General study points: Relative to controls, patients had 5 or 6 TRBV segments at higher frequency, with TRBV5-6, TRBV5-1 and TRBV20-1 among these.

Unique molecular identifiers tagged the TCR beta cDNA libraries. TCRdb re-analysed the PCR reads in MiXCR, keeping a single row per CDR3 protein. This sample has about 770,000 distinct CDR3 sequences, with about half found just once. The V call is TRBV20-1, the J call TRBJ2-6, with 7 bases that match TRBD1. The source is a girl between 5 and 17 years old with multiple sclerosis. Material: blood. The CDR3 is CSAREDRAGANVLTF. CDR3 coding DNA: TGCAGTGCTAGGGAAGACAGGGCTGGGGCCAACGTCCTGACTTTC.